One sample yielded the 15 T cell receptor beta chains listed below, sequenced in a study of identical twins. TCRdb reprocessed the 5' RACE reads via MiXCR and lists one record per CDR3 protein. The table records approximately 94,000 distinct CDR3 sequences, 5.9% of them present only once. Material for sequencing was memory T cells sorted from blood. The receptors shown here come from a woman in her fifties or sixties in good health.

This clonotype was counted between two and nine times. The chain recombines TRBV25-1 with TRBJ2-1, with a weak D call TRBD1 (5 bases). The V end was cut by 1 base, the J end by 6 bases, with 16 bases between. The CDR3 runs to 16 residues. Germline V CDR1 and CDR2: MGHDK, SYGVNS. This CDR3 reads CASSESRQTRGNEQFF. The DNA of the CDR3 is TGTGCCAGCAGTGAATCAAGACAAACAAGGGGCAATGAGCAGTTCTTC.

This clonotype has at least ten counts. The gene calls are TRBV5-1 and TRBJ1-4; D call uncertain. Trimming stripped 2 bases from V and 7 bases from J, with 9 bases between. Germline V gene sequence: CDR1 SGHRS, CDR2 YFSETQ. CDR3 length: 13 residues. Written as DNA, the CDR3 is TGCGCCAGCAGCTTTGTAGGAGGTGAAAAACTGTTTTTT. Protein sequence: CASSFVGGEKLFF.

This clonotype was observed a few times. The J gene is TRBJ1-1, the V gene TRBV29-1; 8 bases match TRBD1. The CDR3 is 13 residues long. CDR1 and CDR2 (germline): SQVTM, ANQGSEA. The ends lost 4 bases at V and 8 bases at J; junction bases unmatched: 9. The DNA for the CDR3 is TGCAGCGTTGCTCGGCAGGGGGCAGGAGAAGCTTTCTTT. This sequence encodes CSVARQGAGEAFF. Full variable domain (remainder filled in from reference TRBV29-1 and TRBJ1-1): SAVISQKPSRDICQRGTSLTIQCQVDSQVTMMFWYRQQPGQSLTLIATANQGSEATYESGFVIDKFPISRPNLTFSTLTVSNMSPEDSSIYLCSVARQGAGEAFFGQGTRLTVV.

This clonotype was seen repeatedly, ten times or more. This chain joins TRBV18 and TRBJ2-5; 7 bases are a match to TRBD1. The J segment lost 1 base and the V segment lost 5 bases, leaving 1 base of the junction unmatched. Germline V gene sequence: CDR1 KGHSH, CDR2 LQKENI. CDR3 size: 13 residues. Here the CDR3 reads CASSGTVQETQYF. Here the CDR3 DNA reads TGTGCCAGCTCAGGGACAGTCCAAGAGACCCAGTACTTC.

This clonotype was counted at least ten times. This chain links TRBV9 with TRBJ1-6; TRBD1 matches at 12 bases. The V and J ends lost 6 bases and 6 bases, in that order; junction bases with no gene match: 7. The CDR3 runs to 16 residues. CDR1 is SGDLS and CDR2 is YYNGEE in the germline V gene. CDR3 amino acids: CASTRGQGALNSPLHF. The CDR3 bases are TGTGCCAGCACTCGGGGACAGGGGGCGCTTAATTCACCCCTCCACTTT.

The rearrangement uses TRBV28 and TRBJ1-2; D might be TRBD1 (6 bases). Germline lookup yields CDR1 MDHEN and CDR2 SYDVKM. Trimming took 3 bases from V and 5 from J, leaving 7 bases between them. This CDR3 contains 12 residues. The CDR3 is CASSFTGYGYTF. The CDR3 nucleotides are TGTGCCAGCAGTTTCACAGGGTATGGCTACACCTTC.

This clonotype was counted many times. The chain recombines TRBV24-1 with TRBJ2-3; TRBD2 matches at 8 bases. V shed 6 bases and J 6 bases; nucleotides not matched to a gene: 4. This CDR3 is 13 amino acids long. In germline, CDR1 is KGHDR, CDR2 SFDVKD. The CDR3 region is CATSPGGDDTQYF. Written as DNA, the CDR3 is TGTGCCACCAGTCCGGGAGGGGACGATACGCAGTATTTT.

Concerning this clonotype itself: A much larger clone is a single base away; this may be a read error. The chain is built from TRBV24-1 and TRBJ2-3; 8 positions agree with TRBD2. The length of the CDR3 is 13 residues. Germline V lookup: CDR1 KGHDR, CDR2 SFDVKD. The CDR3 loop is CATSPGGDDTRYF. The CDR3 DNA reads TGTGCCACCAGTCCGGGAGGGGACGATACGCGGTATTTT.

This clonotype was observed many times. The chain is built from TRBV6-6 and TRBJ1-5; 7 bases match TRBD1. CDR1 is MNHNY and CDR2 is SVGAGI in the germline V gene (reference sequence). Losses at the gene ends were 4 bases for V and 7 bases for J; bases not matched to a gene: 4. The CDR3 runs 13 residues. In DNA form, the CDR3 reads TGTGCCAGCAGTTTGAAGGGGGCCCAGCCCCAGCATTTT. Protein: CASSLKGAQPQHF.

Many counts were recorded for this clonotype. The chain joins TRBV11-2 to TRBJ2-1; D ambiguous. Trimming shortened V by 3 bases and J by 7 bases, and 10 bases separated the two germline ends. The CDR3 is 13 residues long. Germline CDR1 reads SGHAT; CDR2 reads FQNNGV. For the CDR3, the DNA is TGTGCCAGCAGCTTGGACGCAGTGAATGAGCAGTTCTTC. Amino acid sequence: CASSLDAVNEQFF.

This clonotype was recorded many times. This chain connects TRBV3-1 to TRBJ2-2; 7 bases fit TRBD2. The trim removed 4 bases at V and 7 bases at J, leaving 9 bases unmatched. The germline CDR1 and CDR2 sequences are LGHDT and YNNKEL (reference sequence). The CDR3 sequence is 15 residues long. CDR3 in DNA: TGTGCCAGCAGCCTTTCCCCAGCGGGAAACGGGGAGCTGTTTTTT. It encodes CASSLSPAGNGELFF.

This clonotype appeared many times. This chain connects TRBV4-1 to TRBJ1-3; D uncertain. Germline CDR1 reads MGHRA; CDR2 reads YSYEKL. This CDR3 is 19 amino acids long. V lost 3 bases and J 0 bases, leaving 21 bases between the germline ends. CDR3 DNA sequence: TGCGCCAGCAGCCATTTCTCGGATATTTCGGCGAGCTCTGGAAACACCATATATTTT. Translated: CASSHFSDISASSGNTIYF.

Many counts were recorded for this clonotype. The chain is built from TRBV7-8 and TRBJ2-5; 9 bases line up with TRBD1. Per the germline V gene, CDR1 is SGHVS and CDR2 is FQNEAQ. The CDR3 spans 16 residues. Germline trimming cut 5 bases from V and 5 bases from J; bases unmatched to any gene: 12. Here the CDR3 DNA reads TGTGCCAGCAGCCCCTCTGCCGGGACAGGGCAGGAGACCCAGTACTTC. It specifies CASSPSAGTGQETQYF.

This clonotype appeared many times. The CDR3 nucleotides are TGCGCCAGCAGCCCCAGGGAGGGGGTAGGTGGGGCCAACGTCCTGACTTTC. Amino acids: CASSPREGVGGANVLTF. The chain couples TRBV4-1 to TRBJ2-6, with D possibly matching TRBD2 (7 bases). The CDR3 sequence is 17 residues long. V was pared by 4 bases and J by 3 bases, with 16 bases between. Looked up from germline, CDR1 is MGHRA and CDR2 is YSYEKL.

J is TRBJ2-7 and V is TRBV21-1; the table gives TRBD1 as D, unverified against the DNA. TRBV21-1 is a pseudogene segment. The CDR3 has 21 residues. As DNA, the CDR3 is TGTGCCAGCAGCAAAGAAGGCGGCGACAGACCAGACCTCAGGAGCTCCTACGAGCAGTACGTC. It codes for CASSKEGGDRPDLRSSYEQYV.